These 15 T cell receptor beta chains were all obtained from the same sample, sequenced in a study of T cell responses to AZD1222 COVID-19 vaccine. The protocol was immunoSEQ multiplex PCR, while the TCRdb copy is restricted to in-frame clones and leaves out a portion. The sample carries under 130,000 clones, 91% recorded once. The source material was peripheral blood, sampled on day 0 of AZD1222 vaccination. The receptors were gathered from an adult in good health.

The rearrangement joins TRBV5-6 to TRBJ2-3; perhaps D is TRBD1 or TRBD2 (7 bases each). The germline CDR1 and CDR2 sequences are SGHDT and YYEEEE. Trimming cost V 6 bases and J 4 bases, with 18 bases left between them. CDR3 length: 15 amino acids. Written as DNA, the CDR3 is TGTGCCAGCACCATTTCGGGGAGGGGGCCAGATACGCAGTATTTT. It encodes CASTISGRGPDTQYF.

The V gene is TRBV5-1, the J gene TRBJ1-4, with TRBD1 as a possible D gene (6 bases). The V end was cut by 4 bases, the J end by 7 bases, with 20 bases between. The CDR3 has 16 residues. Germline CDR1 reads SGHRS; CDR2 reads YFSETQ. CDR3 region: CASSLGGFGGSEKLFF. CDR3 sequence (DNA): TGCGCCAGCAGCCTAGGGGGGTTTGGCGGGAGTGAAAAACTGTTTTTT.

This clone was seen a single time. The chain carries TRBV19 and TRBJ1-5; 7 positions match TRBD1. The CDR3 has 14 residues. J lost 3 bases, V lost 3 bases, and 2 bases had no gene match. Germline assignment: CDR1 LNHDA and CDR2 SQIVND (reference sequence). The CDR3 reads CASSITGDNQPQHF. As DNA, the CDR3 is TGTGCCAGTAGTATCACAGGGGACAATCAGCCCCAGCATTTT.

This sequence joins TRBV11-2 and TRBJ2-5, with TRBD2 as a possible D gene (6 bases). This CDR3 is 14 amino acids long. Germline V CDR1 and CDR2: SGHAT, FQNNGV. Trimming removed 3 bases from V and 5 bases from J, with 13 bases in between. As DNA, the CDR3 is TGTGCCAGCAGCTTGGGGGGAGTAAAGGAGACCCAGTACTTC. Amino acids: CASSLGGVKETQYF.

V gene TRBV10-3 combines with J gene TRBJ1-2, with D hard to call. Per germline, CDR1 ENHRY and CDR2 SYGVKD. Trimming left V 4 bases short and J 7 bases short, with 10 bases between. The CDR3 runs to 12 residues. The CDR3 DNA sequence: TGTGCCATCAGTGTCAATTTCGCTGGCTACACCTTC. Translation: CAISVNFAGYTF.

The V gene is TRBV5-1, the J gene TRBJ1-2; D gene ambiguous. Germline-derived CDR1 and CDR2 are SGHRS and YFSETQ. V shed 4 bases and J shed 6 bases, with 13 bases lying between them. The CDR3 is 13 amino acids. CDR3 bases: TGCGCCAGCAGCCCAGCTGGGTGGGATGGCTACACCTTC. It yields the protein CASSPAGWDGYTF.

The J gene is TRBJ2-6, the V gene TRBV3-1 (or the pseudogene TRBV3-2); D is unclear. Germline values: CDR1 LGHDT, CDR2 YNNKEL (reference sequence). Trimming left V 4 bases short and J 0 bases short, with 10 bases between. This CDR3 comprises 16 residues. DNA for the CDR3: TGTGCCAGCAGCCCTCAGACCCTCTCTGGGGCCAACGTCCTGACTTTC. Protein sequence: CASSPQTLSGANVLTF.

This chain connects TRBV5-1 to TRBJ1-4; D unresolved. V was cut by 0 bases and J by 2 bases, with 11 bases left in between. This CDR3 region has 16 residues. Looked up from germline, CDR1 is SGHRS and CDR2 is YFSETQ. CDR3 amino acids: CASSLAAGVTNEKLFF. The CDR3, as DNA: TGCGCCAGCAGCTTGGCAGCGGGAGTTACTAATGAAAAACTGTTTTTT.

The chain employs TRBV18 and TRBJ2-7; TRBD2 matches at 10 bases. V gave up 6 bases and J gave up 2 bases; unmatched junction bases: 19. CDR1 KGHSH and CDR2 LQKENI come from the germline V gene. There are 19 residues in the CDR3. Here the CDR3 reads CASSSAGELAGWSPYEQYF. CDR3 DNA sequence: TGTGCCAGCTCTTCGGCGGGCGAACTAGCGGGATGGAGCCCCTACGAGCAGTACTTC.

The chain links TRBV24-1 to TRBJ2-1; 7 bases line up with TRBD2. V was pared by 0 bases and J by 9 bases, with 4 bases of the junction left unmatched. This CDR3 contains 14 residues. Germline CDR1 reads KGHDR; CDR2 reads SFDVKD. The CDR3 region is CATSDLGRGGEQFF. The CDR3 region has the DNA TGTGCCACCAGTGATTTGGGGAGGGGTGGTGAGCAGTTCTTC.

The rearrangement joins TRBV28 to TRBJ2-4; D is undetermined. Germline CDR1 reads MDHEN; CDR2 reads SYDVKM. V lost 3 bases to trimming and J lost 3 bases, with 12 bases between them. The CDR3 loop spans 15 amino acids. The CDR3 sequence: CASSFRDFGKNIQYF. In DNA, the CDR3 is TGTGCCAGCAGTTTCAGAGATTTTGGCAAAAACATTCAGTACTTC.

This clone has a single count. This sequence joins TRBV27 and TRBJ2-7; D is possibly TRBD1 (6 bases). Per the germline V gene, CDR1 is MNHEY and CDR2 is SMNVEV (reference sequence). The CDR3 is 19 amino acids. Trimming took off 7 bases at V and 2 bases at J, with 30 bases between the two ends. The CDR3 reads CASKTMTEGRGFSPYEQYF. CDR3 sequence (DNA): TGTGCCAGCAAAACTATGACAGAGGGAAGGGGGTTTTCCCCCTACGAGCAGTACTTC.

In its sample, this clone was seen a few times. J is TRBJ1-1 and V is TRBV6-1; 12 nucleotides line up with TRBD1. Per germline, CDR1 MNHNS and CDR2 SASEGT. This CDR3 region has 16 residues. J gave up 8 bases and V 3 bases, and 10 bases lay outside the gene matches. The CDR3 spells CASSDPGQGARKEAFF. DNA of the CDR3: TGTGCCAGCAGTGATCCGGGACAGGGGGCGAGGAAGGAAGCTTTCTTT.

This sequence joins TRBV7-2 and TRBJ2-3; D tentatively reads TRBD1 or TRBD2 (6 bases each). Between the trimmed V and J ends, which lost 3 bases and 1 base, there was a span of 17 bases. Germline V gene sequence: CDR1 SGHTA, CDR2 FQGNSA. CDR3 length equals 17 residues. The CDR3 region is CASSFTSGAGGTDTQYF. As DNA, the CDR3 is TGTGCCAGCAGCTTTACCTCGGGGGCCGGAGGCACAGATACGCAGTATTTT.

The chain joins TRBV18 to TRBJ1-2, with 10 bases fitting TRBD1. This CDR3 is 16 amino acids long. From germline, CDR1 is KGHSH and CDR2 LQKENI. V was pared by 3 bases and J by 2 bases, with 6 bases of the junction left unmatched. CDR3 loop: CASSPDRGPINYGYTF. The CDR3 coding sequence is TGTGCCAGCTCACCTGACAGGGGGCCGATAAACTATGGCTACACCTTC.